These 10 T cell receptor beta chains were all obtained from the same sample, sequenced in a study of beta chain features in type 1 diabetes. The investigators reverse transcribed all of the isolated RNA, so they sequenced expressed TCRB transcripts. Some clones are missing from TCRdb's copy, which holds only in-frame ones; the method was immunoSEQ multiplex PCR. The sample consists of approximately 140,000 clones, 40% to 55% of them appearing once. The sequencing input was Tregs from blood. The receptors here all came from a man aged 18 to 35 in good health.

This clone was found a few times. The chain joins TRBV7-3 to TRBJ1-1; the D is unclear. The V and J ends lost 3 bases and 0 bases respectively, with 17 bases between them. The CDR3 loop spans 17 amino acids. Germline V gene sequence: CDR1 SGHTA, CDR2 FQGTGA. The CDR3 coding sequence is TGTGCCAGCAGCTTTCTTATCGTGGGAGATATGAACACTGAAGCTTTCTTT. This encodes CASSFLIVGDMNTEAFF.

The chain is built from TRBV7-8 and TRBJ1-4, with TRBD1 matching 9 bases. The CDR3 extends over 15 amino acids. V lost 5 bases to trimming and J lost 2 bases; unmatched junction nucleotides: 3. CDR1 is SGHVS, CDR2 FQNEAQ, per germline. CDR3 sequence (DNA): TGTGCCAGCAGCCCGACAGGGGGTACTAATGAAAAACTGTTTTTT. It specifies CASSPTGGTNEKLFF.

The CDR3 DNA reads as TGTGCCAGCAGTTACTCGACAGGCCGCACAGATACGCAGTATTTT. Translation: CASSYSTGRTDTQYF. This chain links TRBV6-5 with TRBJ2-3, with D maybe TRBD1 (6 bases). The CDR3 spans 15 residues. Trimming removed 0 bases at V and 1 base at J, with 8 bases between. CDR1 and CDR2 (germline): MNHEY, SVGAGI.

This clone occurred a few times. The chain recombines TRBV7-3 with TRBJ2-7; TRBD1 matches at 9 bases. CDR1 SGHTA and CDR2 FQGTGA come from the germline V gene. V lost 5 bases to trimming and J lost 10 bases; unmatched junction nucleotides: 9. This CDR3 has 13 amino acids. The CDR3 region is CASSLLDRGIQYF. CDR3 in DNA: TGTGCCAGCAGCCTTTTGGACAGGGGTATCCAGTACTTC. The full variable domain, completed using reference TRBV7-3 and TRBJ2-7, is GAGVSQTPSNKVTEKGKYVELRCDPISGHTALYWYRQSLGQGPEFLIYFQGTGAADDSGLPNDRFFAVRPEGSVSTLKIQRTERGDSAVYLCASSLLDRGIQYFGPGTRLTVT.

The chain is built from TRBV7-2 and TRBJ1-2, with 7 bases aligning to TRBD1. The trim removed 3 bases at V and 12 bases at J, leaving 22 bases unmatched. The CDR3 has 17 amino acids. Germline assignment: CDR1 SGHTA and CDR2 FQGNSA. The CDR3 DNA reads as TGTGCCAGCAGCTTTCCGGGGTTTCGCCGGGACAGCCACCCCCACACCTTC. As protein: CASSFPGFRRDSHPHTF.

In its sample, this clone was seen a few times. V usage is TRBV5-5 and J usage is TRBJ2-2; 10 nucleotides line up with TRBD2. CDR1 and CDR2 from the germline V gene are SGHKS and YYEKEE (reference sequence). This CDR3 has 14 amino acids. With V trimmed by 3 bases and J by 6 bases, 2 bases remained unmatched. The CDR3 sequence is CASSSLAGAGELFF. The CDR3 DNA follows: TGTGCCAGCAGCTCTCTAGCGGGAGCCGGGGAGCTGTTTTTT. The full variable domain, its missing parts supplied by reference TRBV5-5 and TRBJ2-2, is DAGVTQSPTHLIKTRGQQVTLRCSPISGHKSVSWYQQVLGQGPQFIFQYYEKEERGRGNFPDRFSARQFPNYSSELNVNALLLGDSALYLCASSSLAGAGELFFGEGSRLTVL.

The chain employs TRBV18 and TRBJ2-5, with 7 bases matching TRBD1. There are 15 residues in the CDR3. The germline V gene encodes CDR1 KGHSH and CDR2 LQKENI. V lost 6 bases, J lost 0 bases, and 7 bases stayed unmatched. Here the CDR3 DNA reads TGTGCCAGCTCGACCATTACAGGGGACCAAGAGACCCAGTACTTC. This translates into CASSTITGDQETQYF.

The genes are TRBV7-9 and TRBJ2-5, with 7 bases matching TRBD1. After removal of 5 bases from V and 7 bases from J, the junction contained 16 bases not matched to a gene. The CDR3 contains 16 residues. Germline V gene lookup returns CDR1 SEHNR and CDR2 FQNEAQ (reference sequence). The CDR3 is CASSARVKGQPVTQYF. Here the CDR3 DNA reads TGTGCCAGCAGCGCGCGCGTAAAGGGACAGCCCGTGACCCAGTACTTC. The full variable domain, completed using reference TRBV7-9 and TRBJ2-5, is DTGVSQNPRHKITKRGQNVTFRCDPISEHNRLYWYRQTLGQGPEFLTYFQNEAQLEKSRLLSDRFSAERPKGSFSTLEIQRTEQGDSAMYLCASSARVKGQPVTQYFGPGTRLLVL.

The J gene is TRBJ2-7, the V gene TRBV11-2; D unclear. The length of the CDR3 is 11 residues. CDR1 and CDR2 (germline): SGHAT, FQNNGV. Trimming pared 6 bases from V and 5 bases from J, leaving 8 bases between. CDR3 in DNA: TGTGCCAGCAGATATACGGACGAGCAGTACTTC. Translated, it gives CASRYTDEQYF.

This rearrangement joins TRBV5-4 to TRBJ1-2; TRBD1 matches 8 bases. CDR1 and CDR2 (germline): SGHNT, YYREEE (reference sequence). Trimming took 0 bases from V and 4 from J; bases not matched to a gene: 11. This CDR3 contains 17 residues. The CDR3 bases are TGTGCCAGCAGCTTGGCCAGTTACCGACAGGGGAGCTATGGCTACACCTTC. It yields the protein CASSLASYRQGSYGYTF.